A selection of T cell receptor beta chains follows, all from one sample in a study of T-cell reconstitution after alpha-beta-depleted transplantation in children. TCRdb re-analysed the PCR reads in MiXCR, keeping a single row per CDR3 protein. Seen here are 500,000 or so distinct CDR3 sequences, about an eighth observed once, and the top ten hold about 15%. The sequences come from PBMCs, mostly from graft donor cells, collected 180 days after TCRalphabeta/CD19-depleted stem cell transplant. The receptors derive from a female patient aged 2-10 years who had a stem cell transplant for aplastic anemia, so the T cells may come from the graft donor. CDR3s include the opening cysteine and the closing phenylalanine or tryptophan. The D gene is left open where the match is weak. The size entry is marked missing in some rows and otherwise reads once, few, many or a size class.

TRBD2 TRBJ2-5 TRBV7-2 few CASSQLLAHQETQYF TGTGCCAGCAGCCAATTACTAGCGCACCAAGAGACCCAGTACTTC
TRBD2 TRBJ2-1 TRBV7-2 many CASSPRTSGDNEQFF TGTGCCAGCAGCCCGAGGACTAGCGGAGACAATGAGCAGTTCTTC
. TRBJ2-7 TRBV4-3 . CASSQDFQGWSYEQYF TGCGCCAGCAGCCAAGATTTCCAGGGATGGTCCTACGAGCAGTACTTC
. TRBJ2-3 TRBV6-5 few CASSYSAAWVRGTDTQYF TGTGCCAGCAGTTACTCGGCTGCTTGGGTTAGGGGCACAGATACGCAGTATTTT
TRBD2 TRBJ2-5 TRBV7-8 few CASSPRLAGVGETQYF TGTGCCAGCAGCCCCCGACTAGCGGGAGTAGGAGAGACCCAGTACTTC
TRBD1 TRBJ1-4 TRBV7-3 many CASSLTGGQGEKLFF TGTGCCAGCAGCTTAACCGGAGGACAGGGGGAAAAACTGTTTTTT
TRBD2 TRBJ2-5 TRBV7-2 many CASSRGTSGQETQYF TGTGCCAGCAGCCGAGGGACTAGCGGCCAAGAGACCCAGTACTTC
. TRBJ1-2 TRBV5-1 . CASSLDRWYGYTF TGCGCCAGCAGCTTGGACAGGTGGTATGGCTACACCTTC
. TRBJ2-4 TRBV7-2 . CASSLAFYSSQGGLAKNIQYF TGTGCCAGCAGCTTAGCCTTCTACAGCTCCCAGGGTGGACTAGCCAAAAACATTCAGTACTTC
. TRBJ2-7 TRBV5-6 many CASSSGLVAQQYF TGTGCCAGCAGCTCGGGCCTGGTGGCTCAGCAGTACTTC